This T cell receptor beta chain was observed in a study of blood T cells in healthy people across ages. CDR1 is KGHSH, CDR2 LQKENI, per germline. This CDR3 region has 12 residues. Points from the study as a whole: Percentage of naive T cells showed a strong correlation with TCR beta diversity. Age brought a roughly linear fall in TCR beta diversity measured per million T cells.

Sample-barcoded 5' priming and a J-beta primer mix drove a second PCR of roughly 6 to 12 cycles. Each cDNA molecule, via a template-switch adaptor with 12 random nucleotides, was tagged. TCRdb recomputed calls from the 5' RACE reads with MiXCR, one row per CDR3 protein. The repertoire holds some 1.1 million distinct CDR3 sequences, around two fifths seen once, with around 13% in the top ten. Turning to this clonotype: The antigen is undetermined. A junction end diverges from the germline sequence, so it may reflect a read error.

The sequence derives from a man younger than 35 in good health. V usage is TRBV18 and J usage is TRBJ1-2, with 7 bases lining up with TRBD1. Sequenced sample: blood. The CDR3: CASSRTGDGYSF. As DNA, the CDR3 is TGTGCCAGCTCTCGTACAGGGGACGGCTACAGCTTC.